The entry below gives a single T cell receptor beta chain sequence along with its context. Its antigen remains unknown. Specified treatment: roughly 10-day PBMC culture with coronavirus spike peptide pools or control peptides (ViraFEST assay). Isolation of CD4+ T cells by negative selection took place after around eleven days of culture. The assay that was used to sequence DNA from cultured CD4+ T cells was the Oncomine TCR Beta short-read assay. Each CDR3 protein is one row after TCRdb ran MiXCR on the PCR reads. There are around 21,000 distinct CDR3 sequences in the sample; over 50% occur only once, and around a sixth lies in the top ten. V gave up 6 bases and J gave up 0 bases; unmatched junction bases: 2. CDR3 length: 13 residues. CDR1 and CDR2 from the germline V gene are MNHNS and SASEGT. The data belong to a study of vaccination and CD4 T cells after COVID-19. About the study: Post-vaccine specimens were obtained a median about 69 days after dose two (range 14 to 241).

The study's findings and limits: The median number of SARS-CoV-2-reactive clonotypes increased from roughly 19 to 38, a change that did not reach significance. Looking at convalescent patients, a median around 83% of reactive clones were present only post-vaccination.

The sequence derives from a human donor who had recovered from COVID-19. This chain uses TRBV6-1 with TRBJ2-7, with 7 bases aligning to TRBD1. The sequenced material came from CD4+ T cells from blood, cultured in vitro. CDR3 sequence reads: CASRRDSSYEQYF. In DNA form, the CDR3 reads TGTGCCAGCAGAAGGGACAGCTCCTACGAGCAGTACTTC.